A selection of T cell receptor beta chains follows, all from one sample in a study of blood T cell repertoires in COVID-19. Here immunoSEQ multiplex PCR was the method, and the copy in TCRdb shows in-frame clones only, minus some. Here the sample spans 280,000 or so clones, roughly 80% being singletons. The sequenced material came from peripheral blood. The receptors come from a woman aged 45 to 65 who had recovered from COVID-19. The CDR3 runs from the conserved cysteine through the conserved F or W.

J gene: TRBJ2-3
V gene: TRBV19
CDR3 protein: CASSGKTSGISIPTDTQYF

J gene: TRBJ1-6
V gene: TRBV28
CDR3 protein: CASSTPPISLHF

J gene: TRBJ2-1
V gene: TRBV11-3
CDR3 protein: CASSLGNDRNNEQFF

J gene: TRBJ2-3
V gene: TRBV27
CDR3 protein: CASSAPGQGVSDTQYF

J gene: TRBJ1-1
V gene: TRBV4-1
CDR3 protein: CASSQDSRYRGEGTEAFF

J gene: TRBJ1-1
V gene: TRBV10-3
CDR3 protein: CAISGTGYGTEAFF

J gene: TRBJ1-2
V gene: TRBV21-1
CDR3 protein: CASSRSGDSYGYTF

J gene: TRBJ1-5
V gene: TRBV27
CDR3 protein: CASSALDRGHGQPQHF

J gene: TRBJ1-2
V gene: TRBV3-1/TRBV3-2
CDR3 protein: CASSQEGIEGYGYTF

J gene: TRBJ2-1
V gene: TRBV20-1
CDR3 protein: CSASWEQGVMQFF

J gene: TRBJ1-2
V gene: TRBV28
CDR3 protein: CASGRINYGYTF

J gene: TRBJ1-2
V gene: TRBV7-8
CDR3 protein: CASSLGQGYGYTF

J gene: TRBJ1-5
V gene: TRBV7-2
CDR3 protein: CASSLTYSNQPQHF

J gene: TRBJ2-7
V gene: TRBV28
CDR3 protein: CASSPGRDEQYF

J gene: TRBJ2-6
V gene: TRBV6-5
CDR3 protein: CASSYFSSGANVLTF

J gene: TRBJ1-1
V gene: TRBV5-1
CDR3 protein: CASSLVGGGGGTEAFF

J gene: TRBJ2-1
V gene: TRBV18
CDR3 protein: CASSPVPRDSVTYNEQFF

J gene: TRBJ2-5
V gene: TRBV29-1
CDR3 protein: CSVWTDQETQYF

J gene: TRBJ2-5
V gene: TRBV9
CDR3 protein: CASSPRVQETQYF

J gene: TRBJ1-1
V gene: TRBV6-2/TRBV6-3
CDR3 protein: CASSYPGKGPMNTEAFF

J gene: TRBJ2-1
V gene: TRBV5-1
CDR3 protein: CASRSWTSVDEQFF

J gene: TRBJ1-4
V gene: TRBV2
CDR3 protein: CASSLAGTGGEKLFF

J gene: TRBJ1-4
V gene: TRBV28
CDR3 protein: CASNLGARNPDEKLFF

J gene: TRBJ2-1
V gene: TRBV19
CDR3 protein: CASSPERGGHNEQFF

J gene: TRBJ2-3
V gene: TRBV9
CDR3 protein: CASSAGAAIDADTQYF

J gene: TRBJ1-1
V gene: TRBV7-2
CDR3 protein: CASATDSSMNTEAFF

J gene: TRBJ2-1
V gene: TRBV7-2
CDR3 protein: CASSVRSTIYNEQFF

J gene: TRBJ1-1
V gene: TRBV5-1
CDR3 protein: CASSLDGQINTEAFF

J gene: TRBJ2-7
V gene: TRBV4-2
CDR3 protein: CASSQEGGRAYEQYF

J gene: TRBJ2-5
V gene: TRBV19
CDR3 protein: CASSGLGAGQETQYF

J gene: TRBJ2-1
V gene: TRBV27
CDR3 protein: CASSLSRASGGGPYNEQFF

J gene: TRBJ2-7
V gene: TRBV7-9
CDR3 protein: CASTPRRGVSYEQYF

J gene: TRBJ1-4
V gene: TRBV24-1
CDR3 protein: CATSVGDTDNEKLFF

J gene: TRBJ2-3
V gene: TRBV11-1
CDR3 protein: CASRGLAVTDTQYF

J gene: TRBJ2-7
V gene: TRBV25-1
CDR3 protein: CASSGQGLIYEQYF

J gene: TRBJ2-1
V gene: TRBV7-3
CDR3 protein: CASSLAGGPPHEQFF

J gene: TRBJ2-5
V gene: TRBV5-4
CDR3 protein: CASSPKTHSSQETQYF

J gene: TRBJ2-3
V gene: TRBV7-2
CDR3 protein: CASSSGITDTQYF

J gene: TRBJ2-1
V gene: TRBV25-1
CDR3 protein: CASSGSGSYNEQFF

J gene: TRBJ2-7
V gene: TRBV11-2
CDR3 protein: CASRSTVSYEQYF

J gene: TRBJ2-3
V gene: TRBV6-5
CDR3 protein: CASSYAGGQGTDTQYF